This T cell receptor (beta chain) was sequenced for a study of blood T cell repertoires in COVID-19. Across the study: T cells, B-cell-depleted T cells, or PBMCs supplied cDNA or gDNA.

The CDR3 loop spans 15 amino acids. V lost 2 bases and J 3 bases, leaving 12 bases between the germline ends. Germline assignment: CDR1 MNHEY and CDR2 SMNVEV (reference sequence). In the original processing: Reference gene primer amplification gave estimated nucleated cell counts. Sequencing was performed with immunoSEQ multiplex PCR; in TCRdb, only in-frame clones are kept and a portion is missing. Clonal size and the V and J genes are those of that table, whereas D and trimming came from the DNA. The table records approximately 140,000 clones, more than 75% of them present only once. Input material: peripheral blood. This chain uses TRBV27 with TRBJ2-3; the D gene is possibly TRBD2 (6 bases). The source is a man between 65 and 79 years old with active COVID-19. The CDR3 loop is CASSLAEGRTDTQYF. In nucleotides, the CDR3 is TGTGCCAGCAGTTTAGCGGAGGGGAGGACAGATACGCAGTATTTT.